This entry describes one TCR beta chain. Its antigen is unknown. This entry belongs to a study of shared clonotypes between healthy human individuals. Overall study: CD4 naive and CD4 memory each took three plates per donor, while CD8 naive took two and CD8 memory one.

It was CD45RO-negative cells, positively selected for CCR7, that made up naive CD8 cells, with terminally differentiated effector memory CD45RA+ cells excluded. Execution of the assay was at deep level. Produced via immunoSEQ multiplex PCR; TCRdb's table is partial and in-frame only. This sample has about 800,000 clones, with approximately 97% found just once. Whole-study findings and limits: Naive CD4 clonotype sharing across a few donors was about 5.3%.

The sequence was obtained from a young man in good health. What was sequenced was naive CD8+ T cells sorted from blood.

Here the CDR3 reads CASSWGTTISYEQYF. Here the CDR3 DNA reads TGTGCCAGCAGTTGGGGGACTACCATCTCCTACGAGCAGTACTTC. This chain joins TRBV28 and TRBJ2-7, with 7 bases aligning to TRBD2. The V segment lost 4 bases and the J segment 0 bases; nucleotides outside the gene matches: 6. CDR1 is MDHEN and CDR2 is SYDVKM in the germline V gene. CDR3 size: 15 residues.